The rows below give T cell receptor beta chains drawn from one sample of a study of T-cell memory formation after mild COVID-19. Each CDR3 protein gets one entry after TCRdb re-called the 5' RACE reads with MiXCR. The sample carries hundreds of thousands of distinct CDR3 sequences, about a sixth recorded once. Sequencing was done on a sample of PBMCs or a T cell subset sorted from them (not recorded which). These receptors came from an adult woman who had mild COVID-19 (a few samples of this study predate the infection). Cell type and time point are not known. The CDR3 runs from the conserved cysteine through the conserved F or W. The order of the fields is clone size, D gene, CDR3 length, V gene, J gene, CDR3 protein, CDR3 DNA. D genes are given only for firm matches. The listing skips clone size in some rows; elsewhere it reads once, few, many or a size class.

clone size: many
D gene: .
CDR3 length: 15
V gene: TRBV9
J gene: TRBJ2-1
CDR3 protein: CASSVDTGEYNEQFF
CDR3 DNA: TGTGCCAGCAGCGTAGATACGGGAGAATACAATGAGCAGTTCTTC

clone size: few
D gene: .
CDR3 length: 14
V gene: TRBV20-1
J gene: TRBJ1-2
CDR3 protein: CSAREQQGRGGYTF
CDR3 DNA: TGCAGTGCTAGAGAACAGCAGGGGAGGGGTGGCTACACCTTC

clone size: .
D gene: .
CDR3 length: 14
V gene: TRBV6-2/TRBV6-3
J gene: TRBJ2-1
CDR3 protein: CASSYLPQDYSPFF
CDR3 DNA: TGTGCCAGCAGTTACCTCCCGCAGGATTATAGTCCGTTCTTC

clone size: .
D gene: .
CDR3 length: 14
V gene: TRBV7-3
J gene: TRBJ2-1
CDR3 protein: CASSPDQSYNEQFF
CDR3 DNA: TGTGCCAGCAGCCCGGACCAGTCCTACAATGAGCAGTTCTTC

clone size: .
D gene: .
CDR3 length: 12
V gene: TRBV29-1
J gene: TRBJ1-5
CDR3 protein: CSVRESNQPQHF
CDR3 DNA: TGCAGCGTTAGGGAAAGCAATCAGCCCCAGCATTTT

clone size: few
D gene: .
CDR3 length: 15
V gene: TRBV20-1
J gene: TRBJ2-5
CDR3 protein: CSARDPEGVGETQYF
CDR3 DNA: TGCAGTGCTAGAGACCCTGAGGGAGTTGGCGAGACCCAGTACTTC

clone size: .
D gene: TRBD1
CDR3 length: 18
V gene: TRBV23-1
J gene: TRBJ2-1
CDR3 protein: CASSQLGRDRGIYNEQFF
CDR3 DNA: TGCGCCAGCAGTCAATTGGGGCGGGACAGGGGGATCTACAATGAGCAGTTCTTC

clone size: .
D gene: TRBD2
CDR3 length: 14
V gene: TRBV7-9
J gene: TRBJ2-3
CDR3 protein: CASERERGTDTQYF
CDR3 DNA: TGTGCCAGCGAGCGGGAGAGGGGTACAGATACGCAGTATTTT

clone size: many
D gene: TRBD2
CDR3 length: 16
V gene: TRBV7-6
J gene: TRBJ2-1
CDR3 protein: CASSLGWEGSYNEQFF
CDR3 DNA: TGTGCCAGCAGCTTGGGATGGGAGGGCTCCTACAATGAGCAGTTCTTC

clone size: .
D gene: .
CDR3 length: 14
V gene: TRBV24-1
J gene: TRBJ1-2
CDR3 protein: CATSDLRDDYGYTF
CDR3 DNA: TGTGCCACCAGTGATTTGAGGGATGACTATGGCTACACCTTC

clone size: .
D gene: .
CDR3 length: 17
V gene: TRBV9
J gene: TRBJ2-2
CDR3 protein: CASSFNPDPRGTGELFF
CDR3 DNA: TGTGCCAGCAGCTTCAACCCCGACCCGCGAGGCACCGGGGAGCTGTTTTTT

clone size: many
D gene: .
CDR3 length: 14
V gene: TRBV5-1
J gene: TRBJ2-7
CDR3 protein: CASSLLGAPYEQYF
CDR3 DNA: TGCGCCAGCAGCTTGTTGGGGGCCCCCTACGAGCAGTACTTC

clone size: few
D gene: TRBD1
CDR3 length: 16
V gene: TRBV27
J gene: TRBJ2-7
CDR3 protein: CASSFEADRGLYEQYF
CDR3 DNA: TGTGCCAGCAGTTTTGAGGCGGACAGGGGGCTATACGAGCAGTACTTC

clone size: few
D gene: .
CDR3 length: 16
V gene: TRBV5-1
J gene: TRBJ2-3
CDR3 protein: CASSLASRKSTDTQYF
CDR3 DNA: TGCGCCAGCAGCTTGGCCAGCAGGAAAAGCACAGATACGCAGTATTTT

clone size: few
D gene: TRBD2
CDR3 length: 16
V gene: TRBV6-6
J gene: TRBJ2-3
CDR3 protein: CASRLIAGVGPDTQYF
CDR3 DNA: TGTGCCAGCAGATTGATAGCGGGAGTCGGGCCAGATACGCAGTATTTT

clone size: few
D gene: .
CDR3 length: 15
V gene: TRBV7-2
J gene: TRBJ1-1
CDR3 protein: CASSSLGVRNTEAFF
CDR3 DNA: TGTGCCAGCAGCTCTCTGGGAGTCAGGAACACTGAAGCTTTCTTT

clone size: many
D gene: .
CDR3 length: 14
V gene: TRBV7-9
J gene: TRBJ2-1
CDR3 protein: CASSFQGTYNEQFF
CDR3 DNA: TGTGCCAGCAGCTTCCAGGGAACCTACAATGAGCAGTTCTTC

clone size: few
D gene: .
CDR3 length: 14
V gene: TRBV20-1
J gene: TRBJ2-2
CDR3 protein: CSASRSSATGELFF
CDR3 DNA: TGCAGTGCGAGTAGGTCTAGCGCCACCGGGGAGCTGTTTTTT

clone size: .
D gene: TRBD1
CDR3 length: 16
V gene: TRBV29-1
J gene: TRBJ2-3
CDR3 protein: CSARLTGGDSKDTQYF
CDR3 DNA: TGCAGCGCCCGACTGACAGGGGGAGACTCGAAGGATACGCAGTATTTT

clone size: few
D gene: .
CDR3 length: 17
V gene: TRBV5-1
J gene: TRBJ2-3
CDR3 protein: CASSFADTVEPTDTQYF
CDR3 DNA: TGCGCCAGCAGCTTTGCCGACACCGTAGAACCCACAGATACGCAGTATTTT

clone size: once
D gene: .
CDR3 length: 17
V gene: TRBV18
J gene: TRBJ1-5
CDR3 protein: CASSPGGRGTGNQPQHF
CDR3 DNA: TGTGCCAGCTCACCAGGTGGGCGAGGTACAGGCAATCAGCCCCAGCATTTT

clone size: .
D gene: TRBD2
CDR3 length: 21
V gene: TRBV7-2
J gene: TRBJ2-5
CDR3 protein: CASSLAGLAGGHPRSSWAQYF
CDR3 DNA: TGTGCCAGCAGCTTAGCGGGACTAGCGGGAGGGCATCCTAGGTCCTCATGGGCCCAGTACTTC